These 18 T cell receptor beta chains were all obtained from the same sample, sequenced in a study of Ad26.COV2.S vaccination and SARS-CoV-2 variants. Sequenced by immunoSEQ multiplex PCR; TCRdb stores in-frame clones only, minus some. The sample carries 300,000 to 400,000 clones, 75% to 90% recorded once. The treatment denotes: 19 received Ad26.COV2.S at low or high dose, single or two shots; about five received placebo; per-sample allocation not given. Sampling occurred on day 63 after the first vaccine or placebo injection. The starting material was peripheral blood, obtained in a trial of Ad26.COV2.S vaccine versus placebo. The receptors were sampled from a person aged 18-60 years who received the Ad26.COV2.S COVID-19 vaccine or a placebo.

In this sample, this clone turned up once. The CDR3: CATSDFTTSGRQETQYF. CDR3 nucleotides: TGTGCCACCAGTGATTTTACGACTAGCGGGAGGCAAGAGACCCAGTACTTC. This chain connects TRBV24-1 to TRBJ2-5; 13 positions match TRBD2. V gave up 1 base and J gave up 2 bases; unmatched junction bases: 3. The germline V gene encodes CDR1 KGHDR and CDR2 SFDVKD. This CDR3 is 17 amino acids long.

The chain employs TRBV5-5 and TRBJ2-5; TRBD2 agrees at 8 bases. The germline CDR1 and CDR2 sequences are SGHKS and YYEKEE (reference sequence). CDR3 length: 16 residues. V lost 2 bases and J lost 5; bases outside the gene matches: 11. DNA of the CDR3: TGTGCCAGCAGCTTCGGACGGGGGGGGCCCCCGGAGACCCAGTACTTC. It yields the protein CASSFGRGGPPETQYF.

The chain has TRBV5-1 and TRBJ2-5, with D tentatively TRBD1 or TRBD2 (5 bases each). CDR3 size: 16 residues. V lost 5 bases, J lost 2 bases, and 19 bases lay in between. Looked up from germline, CDR1 is SGHRS and CDR2 is YFSETQ. CDR3 loop: CASSRGPEQLQETQYF. The CDR3 nucleotides read TGCGCCAGCAGTCGGGGACCAGAACAATTACAAGAGACCCAGTACTTC.

This chain joins TRBV4-1 and TRBJ2-7; 8 bases match TRBD1. Trimming at V came to 5 bases and at J to 4 bases, leaving 10 bases not matched to a gene. The CDR3 runs 15 residues. Germline V lookup: CDR1 MGHRA, CDR2 YSYEKL. The CDR3 region has the DNA TGCGCCAGCAGCTTCATGCGACAGGGGCCATACGAGCAGTACTTC. Translation gives CASSFMRQGPYEQYF.

The CDR3, as DNA: TGCGCCAGCAGCACCGGGACTAGCGGGGGGTACGAGCAGTACTTC. Encoded protein: CASSTGTSGGYEQYF. The chain has TRBV5-1 and TRBJ2-7, with TRBD2 matching 15 bases. V was pared by 4 bases and J by 4 bases, with 3 bases of the junction left unmatched. CDR1 is SGHRS and CDR2 is YFSETQ in the germline V gene. This CDR3 has 15 residues.

J is TRBJ2-3 and V is TRBV24-1, with 15 bases that match TRBD2. Germline CDR1 reads KGHDR; CDR2 reads SFDVKD. This CDR3 contains 19 residues. V lost 4 bases and J lost 0; bases outside the gene matches: 7. CDR3 residues: CATSDGLAGGYTSTDTQYF. The CDR3 DNA reads TGTGCCACCAGTGACGGACTAGCGGGAGGGTATACTAGCACAGATACGCAGTATTTT.

The chain employs TRBV6-5 and TRBJ2-3, with 7 bases identical to TRBD1. V lost 6 bases and J lost 6; bases outside the gene matches: 6. Germline V gives CDR1 MNHEY, CDR2 SVGAGI. The CDR3 sequence is 13 residues long. The CDR3 here is CASRGQVTDTQYF. The CDR3 region has the DNA TGTGCCAGCAGAGGACAGGTAACGGATACGCAGTATTTT.

This chain connects TRBV27 to TRBJ1-1, with 8 bases identical to TRBD1. The CDR3 consists of 13 residues. J was trimmed by 4 bases and V by 2 bases; bases with no gene match: 0. Germline V gene lookup returns CDR1 MNHEY and CDR2 SMNVEV (reference sequence). The CDR3 here is CASSLTGGTEAFF. CDR3 nucleotide sequence: TGTGCCAGCAGTTTAACAGGGGGCACTGAAGCTTTCTTT.

This sequence joins TRBV4-2 and TRBJ2-7, with 10 bases lining up with TRBD1. Unmatched junction bases numbered 13, after V lost 3 bases and J lost 5 bases. There are 17 residues in the CDR3. The germline V gene encodes CDR1 LGHNA and CDR2 YNFKEQ. CDR3 DNA sequence: TGTGCCAGCAGCCAGGACCGAACTGACAGGGGGCTCGACGAGCAGTACTTC. Translation gives CASSQDRTDRGLDEQYF.

The chain employs TRBV6-6 and TRBJ1-2; 11 nucleotides match TRBD1. Trimming took 6 bases from V and 10 from J; bases not matched to a gene: 10. The CDR3 loop spans 14 amino acids. Germline V gene lookup returns CDR1 MNHNY and CDR2 SVGAGI (reference sequence). CDR3 DNA sequence: TGTGCCAGCAGCTACACCGGGACAGGGGGGGACTACACCTTC. The encoded protein is CASSYTGTGGDYTF.

This sequence joins TRBV28 and TRBJ2-2; possible D gene TRBD1, 5 bases. Germline assignment: CDR1 MDHEN and CDR2 SYDVKM. This CDR3 has 16 residues. V lost 2 bases, J lost 2 bases, and 12 bases lay in between. This CDR3 reads CASSLRAGLNTGELFF. The CDR3 DNA reads as TGTGCCAGCAGTTTACGCGCAGGGTTAAACACCGGGGAGCTGTTTTTT.

This rearrangement joins TRBV28 to TRBJ1-1; TRBD1 matches 9 bases. CDR1 and CDR2 from the germline V gene are MDHEN and SYDVKM. This CDR3 is built from 15 residues. V gave up 5 bases and J gave up 1 base; unmatched junction bases: 5. This CDR3 reads CASSPGTGTNTEAFF. CDR3 sequence (DNA): TGTGCCAGCAGTCCCGGGACAGGGACGAACACTGAAGCTTTCTTT.

The rearrangement joins TRBV19 to TRBJ1-1; D possibly corresponds to TRBD1 (5 bases). From germline, CDR1 is LNHDA and CDR2 SQIVND (reference sequence). The V gene lost 3 bases and the J gene lost 1 base, with 9 bases spanning the gap. This CDR3 is 14 amino acids long. Here the CDR3 reads CASSIRAANTEAFF. The CDR3 DNA sequence: TGTGCCAGTAGTATCAGGGCCGCGAACACTGAAGCTTTCTTT.

The rearrangement uses TRBV4-1 and TRBJ1-3; D gene ambiguous. CDR3 length: 15 amino acids. From germline, CDR1 is MGHRA and CDR2 YSYEKL. The V and J ends lost 0 bases and 4 bases respectively, with 10 bases between them. As DNA, the CDR3 is TGCGCCAGCAGCCAAGACCCAGAAACGGGAAACACCATATATTTT. Amino acid sequence: CASSQDPETGNTIYF.

This clone was seen a single time. CDR3 sequence reads: CASSPEGRETQYF. The CDR3 region has the DNA TGCGCCAGCAGTCCGGAGGGGCGGGAGACCCAGTACTTC. The rearrangement links TRBV5-1 to TRBJ2-5; the D gene is possibly TRBD2 (6 bases). This CDR3 spans 13 amino acids. Germline V gene lookup returns CDR1 SGHRS and CDR2 YFSETQ. V lost 5 bases and J 5 bases, leaving 13 bases between the germline ends.

The CDR3 reads CASSSVWGYEQYF. As DNA, the CDR3 is TGTGCCAGCAGCAGTGTGTGGGGATACGAGCAGTACTTC. The chain uses TRBV7-2 and TRBJ2-7; D is undetermined. Germline V gene sequence: CDR1 SGHTA, CDR2 FQGNSA. The CDR3 contains 13 residues. Trimming cost V 5 bases and J 4 bases, with 12 bases left between them.

The chain has TRBV15 and TRBJ1-4, with a tentative D call TRBD1 (6 bases). Per the germline V gene, CDR1 is LNHNV and CDR2 is YYDKDF (reference sequence). Trimming pared 1 base from V and 0 bases from J, leaving 15 bases between. The CDR3 is 18 amino acids. This chain's CDR3 is CATSRGPQGIATNEKLFF. The CDR3 nucleotides read TGTGCCACCAGCAGAGGCCCGCAGGGGATTGCAACTAATGAAAAACTGTTTTTT.

V and J are TRBV4-2 and TRBJ2-3; no reliable D call. CDR1 is LGHNA, CDR2 YNFKEQ, per germline. CDR3 length: 14 residues. V shed 0 bases and J shed 8 bases, with 12 bases lying between them. DNA for the CDR3: TGTGCCAGCAGCCAAGAATTGGGGTCTAGTACGCAGTATTTT. This sequence encodes CASSQELGSSTQYF.